This T cell receptor (beta chain) was identified in a study of blood T cell repertoires in COVID-19. Under the authors' procedure: Reference gene primers were amplified, and this amplification served to estimate nucleated cell counts. Profiling relied on immunoSEQ multiplex PCR, and the TCRdb table lists in-frame clones only, not all of them. The D gene and trimming were derived from the DNA, and the V and J assignments and clone size from that table. Of under 200,000 clones listed, approximately 86% were seen once; the top ten hold roughly 2.4%. Trimming removed 7 bases from V and 2 bases from J; junction bases left unmatched: 6. CDR3 size: 15 residues. Germline V gives CDR1 SNHLY, CDR2 FYNNEI.

The clonotype originates from a woman of 80 years or more with COVID-19, enrolled during active disease. V usage is TRBV2 and J usage is TRBJ2-1; 9 bases fit TRBD2. The sample was peripheral blood. The DNA for the CDR3 is TGTGCCAGCACCGGAGCGGGAGGAACCTACAATGAGCAGTTCTTC. It codes for CASTGAGGTYNEQFF.